This TCR beta chain was retrieved from a study of blood T cell repertoires in COVID-19. Repertoires were generated with immunoSEQ multiplex PCR, while TCRdb's copy carries only in-frame clones and drops some. The data contain 290,000 or so clones, more than 75% of them singletons. Per the germline V gene, CDR1 is SGDLS and CDR2 is YYNGEE. Trimming removed 3 bases at V and 10 bases at J, with 17 bases between. The CDR3 has 14 residues. Sequencing input: peripheral blood. The source is a man in his 70s with acute or convalescent COVID-19. This chain links TRBV9 with TRBJ2-1; no clear D gene. CDR3 in amino acids: CASSGISGGAEQFF. DNA for the CDR3: TGTGCCAGCAGCGGGATTTCGGGTGGAGCGGAGCAGTTCTTC.